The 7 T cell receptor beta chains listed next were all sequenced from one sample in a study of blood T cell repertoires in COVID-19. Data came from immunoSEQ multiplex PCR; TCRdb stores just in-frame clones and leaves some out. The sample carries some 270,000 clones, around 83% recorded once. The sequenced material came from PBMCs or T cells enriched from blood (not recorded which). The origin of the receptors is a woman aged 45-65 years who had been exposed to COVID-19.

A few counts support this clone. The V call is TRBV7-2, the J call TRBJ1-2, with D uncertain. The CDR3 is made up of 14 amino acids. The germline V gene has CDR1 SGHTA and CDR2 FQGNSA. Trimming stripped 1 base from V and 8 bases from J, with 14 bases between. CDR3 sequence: CASSLVLRRPGYTF. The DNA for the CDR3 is TGTGCCAGCAGCTTAGTCTTGAGGCGCCCGGGCTACACCTTC.

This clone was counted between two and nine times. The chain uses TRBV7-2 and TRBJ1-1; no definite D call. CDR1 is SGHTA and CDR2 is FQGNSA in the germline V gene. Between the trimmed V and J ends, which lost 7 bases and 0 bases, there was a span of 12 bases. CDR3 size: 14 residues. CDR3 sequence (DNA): TGTGCCAGCACCGAACAGCCATTGAACACTGAAGCTTTCTTT. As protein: CASTEQPLNTEAFF.

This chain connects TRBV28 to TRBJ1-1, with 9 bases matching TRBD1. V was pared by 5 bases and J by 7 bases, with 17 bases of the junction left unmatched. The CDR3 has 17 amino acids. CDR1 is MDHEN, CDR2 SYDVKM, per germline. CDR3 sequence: CASSPSTGGAQPREAFF. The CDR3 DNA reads TGTGCCAGCAGTCCGTCCACAGGGGGCGCCCAACCCCGTGAAGCTTTCTTT.

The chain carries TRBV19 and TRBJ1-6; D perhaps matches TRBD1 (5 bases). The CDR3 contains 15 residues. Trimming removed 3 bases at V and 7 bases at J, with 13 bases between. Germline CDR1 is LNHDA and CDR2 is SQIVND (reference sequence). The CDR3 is CASSMGGTINSPLHF. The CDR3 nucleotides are TGTGCCAGTAGTATGGGGGGAACCATCAATTCACCCCTCCACTTT. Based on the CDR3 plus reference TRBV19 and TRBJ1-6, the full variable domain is DGGITQSPKYLFRKEGQNVTLSCEQNLNHDAMYWYRQDPGQGLRLIYYSQIVNDFQKGDIAEGYSVSREKKESFPLTVTSAQKNPTAFYLCASSMGGTINSPLHFGNGTRLTVT.

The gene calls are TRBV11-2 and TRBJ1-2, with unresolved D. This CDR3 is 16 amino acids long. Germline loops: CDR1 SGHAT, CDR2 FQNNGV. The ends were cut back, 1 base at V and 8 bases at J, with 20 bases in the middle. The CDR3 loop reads CASSLGGTEGWKGYTF. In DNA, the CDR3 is TGTGCCAGCAGCTTAGGAGGCACAGAGGGATGGAAAGGCTACACCTTC.

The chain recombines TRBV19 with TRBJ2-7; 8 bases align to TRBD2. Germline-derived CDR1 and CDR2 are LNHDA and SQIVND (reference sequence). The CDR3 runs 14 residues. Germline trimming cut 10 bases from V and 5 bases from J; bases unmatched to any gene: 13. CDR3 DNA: TGTGCCACAAAAAAAGCGGGGGCGCCCGACGAGCAGTACTTC. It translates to CATKKAGAPDEQYF.

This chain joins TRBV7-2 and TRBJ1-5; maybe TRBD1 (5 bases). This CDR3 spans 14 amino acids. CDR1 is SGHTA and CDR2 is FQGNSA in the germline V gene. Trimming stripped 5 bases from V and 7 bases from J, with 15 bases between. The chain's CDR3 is CASSPTAGGQPQHF. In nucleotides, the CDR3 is TGTGCCAGCAGCCCGACGGCCGGGGGGCAGCCCCAGCATTTT.